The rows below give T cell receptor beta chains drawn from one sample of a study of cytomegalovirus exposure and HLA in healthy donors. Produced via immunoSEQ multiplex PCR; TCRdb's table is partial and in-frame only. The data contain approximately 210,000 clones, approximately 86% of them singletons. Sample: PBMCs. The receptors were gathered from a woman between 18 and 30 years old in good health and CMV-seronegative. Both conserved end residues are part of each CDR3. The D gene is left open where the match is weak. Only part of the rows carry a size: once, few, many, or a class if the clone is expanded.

CDR3 DNA: TGTGCCAGCAGCGCTGGGGGCCCTAATGAAAAACTGTTTTTT; CDR3 protein: CASSAGGPNEKLFF; CDR3 length: 14; D gene: NA; V gene: TRBV9; clone size: once; J gene: TRBJ1-4
CDR3 DNA: TGCAGCGTACGACAGGGGGCTAACTCCTACGAGCAGTACTTC; CDR3 protein: CSVRQGANSYEQYF; CDR3 length: 14; D gene: TRBD1; V gene: TRBV29-1; clone size: NA; J gene: TRBJ2-7
CDR3 DNA: TGTGCCAGCAGCGTAGGGACAGGGATTGTCACTGAAGCTTTCTTT; CDR3 protein: CASSVGTGIVTEAFF; CDR3 length: 15; D gene: TRBD1; V gene: TRBV9; clone size: NA; J gene: TRBJ1-1
CDR3 DNA: TGTGCCAGCAGCCTAATGACAATTCGGGGGACCCATGGCTACACCTTC; CDR3 protein: CASSLMTIRGTHGYTF; CDR3 length: 16; D gene: NA; V gene: TRBV7-3; clone size: NA; J gene: TRBJ1-2
CDR3 DNA: TGTGCCAGCAGGCTCGACAGGGGAATCGGAAACACCATATATTTT; CDR3 protein: CASRLDRGIGNTIYF; CDR3 length: 15; D gene: TRBD1; V gene: TRBV6-5; clone size: once; J gene: TRBJ1-3
CDR3 DNA: TGTGCCATCAGTGAGTTTTCGGGGGGGCATGGTGAAGCTTTCTTT; CDR3 protein: CAISEFSGGHGEAFF; CDR3 length: 15; D gene: NA; V gene: TRBV10-3; clone size: NA; J gene: TRBJ1-1
CDR3 DNA: TGTGCCAGCAGCTTACAGACAGGGTCCTACGAGCAGTACTTC; CDR3 protein: CASSLQTGSYEQYF; CDR3 length: 14; D gene: TRBD1; V gene: TRBV7-9; clone size: NA; J gene: TRBJ2-7
CDR3 DNA: TGTGCCAGCAGCTTAAGGGGGCGGGAGGGTAGGTACAATGAGCAGTTCTTC; CDR3 protein: CASSLRGREGRYNEQFF; CDR3 length: 17; D gene: TRBD2; V gene: TRBV7-6; clone size: NA; J gene: TRBJ2-1
CDR3 DNA: TGTGCCAGCAGCTATTCCGACAGGGTGCGAGAGACCCAGTACTTC; CDR3 protein: CASSYSDRVRETQYF; CDR3 length: 15; D gene: TRBD1; V gene: TRBV5-6; clone size: NA; J gene: TRBJ2-5
CDR3 DNA: TGTGCCAGCAGCCCCCCTGGGCAGGGCTTAAACACCATATATTTT; CDR3 protein: CASSPPGQGLNTIYF; CDR3 length: 15; D gene: NA; V gene: TRBV14; clone size: NA; J gene: TRBJ1-3
CDR3 DNA: TGCGCCAGCAGCCCCAGCAGGGGCCCTGTCTACGAGCAGTACTTC; CDR3 protein: CASSPSRGPVYEQYF; CDR3 length: 15; D gene: NA; V gene: TRBV5-1; clone size: NA; J gene: TRBJ2-7
CDR3 DNA: TGTGCCAGCAGCTTGGTCGCGGGAGGGGGGGAGACCCAGTACTTC; CDR3 protein: CASSLVAGGGETQYF; CDR3 length: 15; D gene: TRBD2; V gene: TRBV5-4; clone size: NA; J gene: TRBJ2-5
CDR3 DNA: TGTGCCAGCAGCTCCTTGGACAGGGTCACCTACGAGCAGTACTTC; CDR3 protein: CASSSLDRVTYEQYF; CDR3 length: 15; D gene: TRBD1; V gene: TRBV5-6; clone size: NA; J gene: TRBJ2-7
CDR3 DNA: TGTGCCAGCAGTGACAGATTGAACACTGAAGCTTTCTTT; CDR3 protein: CASSDRLNTEAFF; CDR3 length: 13; D gene: NA; V gene: TRBV25-1; clone size: once; J gene: TRBJ1-1
CDR3 DNA: TGCAGCGTTATGCGGGCCCCGACATCGTCTTTCTTT; CDR3 protein: CSVMRAPTSSFF; CDR3 length: 12; D gene: NA; V gene: TRBV29-1; clone size: once; J gene: TRBJ1-1
CDR3 DNA: TGTGCCAGCAGCTATCTAGCGGGAGACCCGGGATACAATGAGCAGTTCTTC; CDR3 protein: CASSYLAGDPGYNEQFF; CDR3 length: 17; D gene: TRBD2; V gene: TRBV7-3; clone size: NA; J gene: TRBJ2-1
CDR3 DNA: TGTTCCAGCAGCTTACCCATGGGAGGCCAAGACTCCTACGAGCAGTACTTC; CDR3 protein: CSSSLPMGGQDSYEQYF; CDR3 length: 17; D gene: NA; V gene: TRBV7-9; clone size: once; J gene: TRBJ2-7
CDR3 DNA: TGTGCCAGCAGCTTGGGACCCAGGGGTCAGCCCCAGCATTTT; CDR3 protein: CASSLGPRGQPQHF; CDR3 length: 14; D gene: NA; V gene: TRBV5-8; clone size: NA; J gene: TRBJ1-5
CDR3 DNA: TGCGCCAGCAGCCAAGAACTAGCGGGGGGTCTCAATGAGCAGTTCTTC; CDR3 protein: CASSQELAGGLNEQFF; CDR3 length: 16; D gene: TRBD2; V gene: TRBV4-1; clone size: NA; J gene: TRBJ2-1
CDR3 DNA: TGTGCCTGGAGTGCCCCGACAGGGGGTAGCAATCAGCCCCAGCATTTT; CDR3 protein: CAWSAPTGGSNQPQHF; CDR3 length: 16; D gene: TRBD1; V gene: TRBV30; clone size: NA; J gene: TRBJ1-5
CDR3 DNA: TGTGCCAGCAGTCGGGGGGAGGCGGTCACCGGGGAGCTGTTTTTT; CDR3 protein: CASSRGEAVTGELFF; CDR3 length: 15; D gene: TRBD2; V gene: TRBV6-5; clone size: NA; J gene: TRBJ2-2
CDR3 DNA: TGTGCCATCAGTGACAGGGCATCTTACACTGAAGCTTTCTTT; CDR3 protein: CAISDRASYTEAFF; CDR3 length: 14; D gene: NA; V gene: TRBV10-3; clone size: NA; J gene: TRBJ1-1
CDR3 DNA: TGTGCCAGCAGTGAACGGGACAGGGTTGCAGGAAACACCATATATTTT; CDR3 protein: CASSERDRVAGNTIYF; CDR3 length: 16; D gene: TRBD1; V gene: TRBV6-1; clone size: NA; J gene: TRBJ1-3
CDR3 DNA: TGTGCCAGCTCACCTCTCAACGTTCAGGGCATAGGGCCCCAGCATTTT; CDR3 protein: CASSPLNVQGIGPQHF; CDR3 length: 16; D gene: NA; V gene: TRBV18; clone size: NA; J gene: TRBJ1-5
CDR3 DNA: TGTGCCAGCAGCTCGCTCGGGACAAACTATGGCTACACCTTC; CDR3 protein: CASSSLGTNYGYTF; CDR3 length: 14; D gene: NA; V gene: TRBV11-2; clone size: NA; J gene: TRBJ1-2
CDR3 DNA: TGTGCCAGCAGCTTAGCGAACAGGGAAATTCAGTCAGCCCAGCATTTT; CDR3 protein: CASSLANREIQSAQHF; CDR3 length: 16; D gene: NA; V gene: TRBV7-8; clone size: NA; J gene: TRBJ1-5
CDR3 DNA: TGCGCCAGCAGTGAGTCCCAGGGCAGGAGCACAGATACGCAGTATTTT; CDR3 protein: CASSESQGRSTDTQYF; CDR3 length: 16; D gene: NA; V gene: TRBV10-2; clone size: NA; J gene: TRBJ2-3
CDR3 DNA: TGTGCCAGCAGCTTCTACCGGGGGGGCTCTAATGAAAAACTGTTTTTT; CDR3 protein: CASSFYRGGSNEKLFF; CDR3 length: 16; D gene: NA; V gene: TRBV7-8; clone size: few; J gene: TRBJ1-4
CDR3 DNA: TGTGCCAGTAGTATAGGGGGGCGGCAGACTGAAGCTTTCTTT; CDR3 protein: CASSIGGRQTEAFF; CDR3 length: 14; D gene: NA; V gene: TRBV19; clone size: NA; J gene: TRBJ1-1
CDR3 DNA: TGTGCCAGCAGTTTTGGGAGCCATCAGCCCCAGCATTTT; CDR3 protein: CASSFGSHQPQHF; CDR3 length: 13; D gene: NA; V gene: TRBV6-5; clone size: NA; J gene: TRBJ1-5
CDR3 DNA: TGTGCCAGCAGCTTGGGACAGGGGATGGCAGATACGCAGTATTTT; CDR3 protein: CASSLGQGMADTQYF; CDR3 length: 15; D gene: TRBD1; V gene: TRBV5-6; clone size: NA; J gene: TRBJ2-3
CDR3 DNA: TGTGCCAGTAGTATTTTGAGTGAAGCTTTCTTT; CDR3 protein: CASSILSEAFF; CDR3 length: 11; D gene: NA; V gene: TRBV19; clone size: NA; J gene: TRBJ1-1
CDR3 DNA: TGCAGCGTTGATGGGGAGGCGGGAGAGACCCAGTACTTC; CDR3 protein: CSVDGEAGETQYF; CDR3 length: 13; D gene: NA; V gene: TRBV29-1; clone size: NA; J gene: TRBJ2-5
CDR3 DNA: TGTGCCAGCAGCCCCGGGACAGCTCTCTCCTACGAGCAGTACTTC; CDR3 protein: CASSPGTALSYEQYF; CDR3 length: 15; D gene: TRBD1; V gene: TRBV7-9; clone size: NA; J gene: TRBJ2-7
CDR3 DNA: TGTGCCAGCAGCTTAGGACTAGCGGGGCGATCATACAATGAGCAGTTCTTC; CDR3 protein: CASSLGLAGRSYNEQFF; CDR3 length: 17; D gene: TRBD2; V gene: TRBV7-8; clone size: once; J gene: TRBJ2-1
CDR3 DNA: TGTTCCAGCAGCTCAACAGGGAACCCCTACGAGCAGTACTTC; CDR3 protein: CSSSSTGNPYEQYF; CDR3 length: 14; D gene: NA; V gene: TRBV7-9; clone size: NA; J gene: TRBJ2-7
CDR3 DNA: TGCGCCAGCAGCGGGCAGGGGATATATCAGCCCCAGCATTTT; CDR3 protein: CASSGQGIYQPQHF; CDR3 length: 14; D gene: NA; V gene: TRBV5-1; clone size: few; J gene: TRBJ1-5
CDR3 DNA: TGTGCCAGCAGCATACAGGGGATAGATGGCTACACCTTC; CDR3 protein: CASSIQGIDGYTF; CDR3 length: 13; D gene: TRBD1; V gene: TRBV7-2; clone size: NA; J gene: TRBJ1-2
CDR3 DNA: TGTGCCAGCAGTCCCCTCGGGGCTGAAGCTTTCTTT; CDR3 protein: CASSPLGAEAFF; CDR3 length: 12; D gene: NA; V gene: TRBV28; clone size: NA; J gene: TRBJ1-1
CDR3 DNA: TGTGCCAGCAGTGAGCGCCTGATGAACACTGAAGCTTTCTTT; CDR3 protein: CASSERLMNTEAFF; CDR3 length: 14; D gene: NA; V gene: TRBV6-1; clone size: few; J gene: TRBJ1-1
CDR3 DNA: TGTGCCAGCAGCGTTCGGGAATTGGGAGAAAAACTGTTTTTT; CDR3 protein: CASSVRELGEKLFF; CDR3 length: 14; D gene: NA; V gene: TRBV2; clone size: NA; J gene: TRBJ1-4
CDR3 DNA: TGTGCCAGCACCCCGGGCGGGACTAGCGGGATAAACCCTCGCGAGCAGTACTTC; CDR3 protein: CASTPGGTSGINPREQYF; CDR3 length: 18; D gene: TRBD2; V gene: TRBV7-9; clone size: NA; J gene: TRBJ2-7
CDR3 DNA: TGTGCTAGCAGCACCCAGAAGTTCGCCTACACCTTC; CDR3 protein: CASSTQKFAYTF; CDR3 length: 12; D gene: NA; V gene: TRBV7-7; clone size: NA; J gene: TRBJ1-2
CDR3 DNA: TGTGCCAGTAGTATAGACCCGGGACAGCTCTACAATGAGCAGTTCTTC; CDR3 protein: CASSIDPGQLYNEQFF; CDR3 length: 16; D gene: TRBD1; V gene: TRBV19; clone size: NA; J gene: TRBJ2-1
CDR3 DNA: TGTGCCATCACCTTACAGCCTAACTCTGGAAACACCATATATTTT; CDR3 protein: CAITLQPNSGNTIYF; CDR3 length: 15; D gene: NA; V gene: TRBV10-3; clone size: NA; J gene: TRBJ1-3
CDR3 DNA: TGTGCCAGCAGCCCCCTGACTAGCGGGAGGGATGGAGATACGCAGTATTTT; CDR3 protein: CASSPLTSGRDGDTQYF; CDR3 length: 17; D gene: TRBD2; V gene: TRBV4-2; clone size: once; J gene: TRBJ2-3
CDR3 DNA: TGTGCCAGCAACCCCTCCCCGGGAACCTACACAGATACGCAGTATTTT; CDR3 protein: CASNPSPGTYTDTQYF; CDR3 length: 16; D gene: NA; V gene: TRBV9; clone size: NA; J gene: TRBJ2-3
CDR3 DNA: TGTGCCAGCAGCTTGGGGCTACCGGGACAGAGCTACGAGCAGTACTTC; CDR3 protein: CASSLGLPGQSYEQYF; CDR3 length: 16; D gene: TRBD1; V gene: TRBV7-9; clone size: NA; J gene: TRBJ2-7
CDR3 DNA: TGTGCCAGCAGCTTGGGCGGAGGATTAAACACTGAAGCTTTCTTT; CDR3 protein: CASSLGGGLNTEAFF; CDR3 length: 15; D gene: NA; V gene: TRBV5-6; clone size: NA; J gene: TRBJ1-1
CDR3 DNA: TGTGCCAGCAGAAAGCAAGTCTCTGGAAACACCATATATTTT; CDR3 protein: CASRKQVSGNTIYF; CDR3 length: 14; D gene: NA; V gene: TRBV6-6; clone size: NA; J gene: TRBJ1-3
CDR3 DNA: TGTGCCAGCACCACGAACAGGGCCCAAGCTTTCTTT; CDR3 protein: CASTTNRAQAFF; CDR3 length: 12; D gene: NA; V gene: TRBV25-1; clone size: once; J gene: TRBJ1-1
CDR3 DNA: TGTGCCAGCAGCTTAGGACAGGAAGAGACCCAGTACTTC; CDR3 protein: CASSLGQEETQYF; CDR3 length: 13; D gene: NA; V gene: TRBV7-9; clone size: NA; J gene: TRBJ2-5
CDR3 DNA: TGTGCCAGCAGCTGGGAAGCGGGAAACTCCTACGAGCAGTACTTC; CDR3 protein: CASSWEAGNSYEQYF; CDR3 length: 15; D gene: TRBD2; V gene: TRBV5-4; clone size: NA; J gene: TRBJ2-7
CDR3 DNA: TGTGCCAGCAGCGTAGGAGGGGGCGAAGGCGAGCAGTACTTC; CDR3 protein: CASSVGGGEGEQYF; CDR3 length: 14; D gene: TRBD1; V gene: TRBV9; clone size: NA; J gene: TRBJ2-7
CDR3 DNA: TGTGCCAGCAGCCCTCGTCCGGGACAAAATAATTCACCCCTCCACTTT; CDR3 protein: CASSPRPGQNNSPLHF; CDR3 length: 16; D gene: NA; V gene: TRBV7-6; clone size: NA; J gene: TRBJ1-6
CDR3 DNA: TGTGCCAGCTCCCCCTTCGCGGGCACTGAAGCTTTCTTT; CDR3 protein: CASSPFAGTEAFF; CDR3 length: 13; D gene: NA; V gene: TRBV18; clone size: NA; J gene: TRBJ1-1
CDR3 DNA: TGCGCCAGCAGCCCTCGACAGGGGGATAACTATGGCTACACCTTC; CDR3 protein: CASSPRQGDNYGYTF; CDR3 length: 15; D gene: TRBD1; V gene: TRBV4-1; clone size: once; J gene: TRBJ1-2